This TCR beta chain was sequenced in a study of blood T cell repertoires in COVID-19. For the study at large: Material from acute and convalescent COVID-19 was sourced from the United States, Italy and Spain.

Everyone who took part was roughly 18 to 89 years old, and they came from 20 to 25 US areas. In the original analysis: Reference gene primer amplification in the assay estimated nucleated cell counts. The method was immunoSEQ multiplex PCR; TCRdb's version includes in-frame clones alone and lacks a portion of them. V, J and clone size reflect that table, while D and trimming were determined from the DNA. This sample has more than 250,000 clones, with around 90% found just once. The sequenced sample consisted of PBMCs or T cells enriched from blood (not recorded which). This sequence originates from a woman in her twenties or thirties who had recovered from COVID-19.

The CDR3 region has the DNA TGTGCCACCAGCAGTCAGGGGGGCACTGAAGCTTTCTTT. It is translated as CATSSQGGTEAFF. The rearrangement links TRBV15 to TRBJ1-1, with 7 bases aligning to TRBD1. The germline gives CDR1 LNHNV, CDR2 YYDKDF (reference sequence). V lost 3 bases and J lost 4; bases outside the gene matches: 2. CDR3 size: 13 residues.